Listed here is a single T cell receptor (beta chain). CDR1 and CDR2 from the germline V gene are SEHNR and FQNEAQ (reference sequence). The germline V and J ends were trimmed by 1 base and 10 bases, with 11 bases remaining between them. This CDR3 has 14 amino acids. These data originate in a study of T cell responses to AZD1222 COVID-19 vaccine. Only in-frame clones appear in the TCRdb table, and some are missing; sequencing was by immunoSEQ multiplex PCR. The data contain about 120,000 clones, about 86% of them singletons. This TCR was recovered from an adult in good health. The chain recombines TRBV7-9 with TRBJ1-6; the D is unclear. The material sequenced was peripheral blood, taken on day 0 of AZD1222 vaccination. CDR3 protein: CASSLEGMRSPLHF. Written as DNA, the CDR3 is TGTGCCAGCAGCTTAGAAGGGATGCGGTCACCCCTCCACTTT.